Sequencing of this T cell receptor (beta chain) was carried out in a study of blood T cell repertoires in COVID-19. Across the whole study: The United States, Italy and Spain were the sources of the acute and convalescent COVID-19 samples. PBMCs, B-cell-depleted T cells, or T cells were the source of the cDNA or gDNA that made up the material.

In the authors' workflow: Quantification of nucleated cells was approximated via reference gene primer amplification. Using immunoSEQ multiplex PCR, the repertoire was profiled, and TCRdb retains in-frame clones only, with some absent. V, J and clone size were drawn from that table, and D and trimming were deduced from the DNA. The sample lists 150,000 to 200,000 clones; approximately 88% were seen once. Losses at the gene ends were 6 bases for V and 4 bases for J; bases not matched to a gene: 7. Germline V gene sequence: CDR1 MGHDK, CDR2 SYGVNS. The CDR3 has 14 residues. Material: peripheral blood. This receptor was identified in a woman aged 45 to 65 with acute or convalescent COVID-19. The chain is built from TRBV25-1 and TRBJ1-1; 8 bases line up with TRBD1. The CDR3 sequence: CASRRGQGSTEAFF. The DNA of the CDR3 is TGTGCCAGCAGGCGAGGACAGGGTAGCACTGAAGCTTTCTTT.